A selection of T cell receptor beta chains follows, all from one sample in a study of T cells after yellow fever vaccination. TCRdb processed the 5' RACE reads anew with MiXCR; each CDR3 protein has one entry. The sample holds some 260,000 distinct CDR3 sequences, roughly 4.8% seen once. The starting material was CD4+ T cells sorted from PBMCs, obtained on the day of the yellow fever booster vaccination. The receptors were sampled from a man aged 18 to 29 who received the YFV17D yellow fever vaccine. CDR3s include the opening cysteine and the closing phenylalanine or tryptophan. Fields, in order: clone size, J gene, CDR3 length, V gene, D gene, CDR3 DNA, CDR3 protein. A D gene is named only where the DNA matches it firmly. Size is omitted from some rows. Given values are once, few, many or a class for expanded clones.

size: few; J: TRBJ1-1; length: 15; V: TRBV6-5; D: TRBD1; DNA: TGTGCCAGCAGTTATACAGGGGGCATGAACACTGAAGCTTTCTTT; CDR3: CASSYTGGMNTEAFF
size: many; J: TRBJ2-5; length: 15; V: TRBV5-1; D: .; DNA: TGCGCCAGCAGCTTGGATCCGGGCGGGGAAAAGACCCAGTACTTC; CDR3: CASSLDPGGEKTQYF
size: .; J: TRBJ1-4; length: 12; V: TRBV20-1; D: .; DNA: TGCAGTGCCCGCGGCCTATTTGAAAAACTGTTTTTT; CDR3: CSARGLFEKLFF
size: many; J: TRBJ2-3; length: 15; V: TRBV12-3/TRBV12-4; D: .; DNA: TGTGCCAGCAGCTTGGCGGGACACAACACAGATACGCAGTATTTT; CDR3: CASSLAGHNTDTQYF
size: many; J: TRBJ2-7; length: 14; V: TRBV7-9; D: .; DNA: TGTGCCAGCAGCTTAGGGGGAAGCCTCTACGAGCAGTACTTC; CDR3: CASSLGGSLYEQYF
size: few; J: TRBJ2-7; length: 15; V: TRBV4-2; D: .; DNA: TGTGCCAGCAGCCAAGATTGGCTCGGACGGGGTGAGCAGTACTTC; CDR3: CASSQDWLGRGEQYF
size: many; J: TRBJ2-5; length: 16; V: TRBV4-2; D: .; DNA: TGTGCCAGCAGCCAAGATGAAACGGTGAACGGGGAGACCCAGTACTTC; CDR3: CASSQDETVNGETQYF
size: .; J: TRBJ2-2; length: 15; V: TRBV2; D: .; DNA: TGTGCCAGCAGTGAGGGGGGCCCTAACACCGGGGAGCTGTTTTTT; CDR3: CASSEGGPNTGELFF
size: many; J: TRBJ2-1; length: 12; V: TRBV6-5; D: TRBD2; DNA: TGTGCCAGCAATGGACTAGCAAATGAGCAGTTCTTC; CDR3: CASNGLANEQFF
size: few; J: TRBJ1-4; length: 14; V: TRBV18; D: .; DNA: TGTGCCAGCTCACCATCGGGTTGGGATGAAAAACTGTTTTTT; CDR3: CASSPSGWDEKLFF
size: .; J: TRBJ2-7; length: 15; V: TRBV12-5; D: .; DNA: TGTGCTAGTGGTTCTCGGGACAAGAGCTCCTACGAGCAGTACTTC; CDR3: CASGSRDKSSYEQYF
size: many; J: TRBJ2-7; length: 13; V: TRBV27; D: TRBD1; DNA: TGTGCCAGCAGAGAACAGGGGTACCACGAGCAGTACTTC; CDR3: CASREQGYHEQYF
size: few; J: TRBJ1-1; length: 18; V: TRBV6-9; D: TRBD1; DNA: TGTGCCAGCAGTACTGTCCGGGACAGGGCTATCATGAACACTGAAGCTTTCTTT; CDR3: CASSTVRDRAIMNTEAFF
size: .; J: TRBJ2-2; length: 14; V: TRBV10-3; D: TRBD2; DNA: TGTGCCATCGGGGATTCGGGACTAGCCGGGGAGCTGTTTTTT; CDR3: CAIGDSGLAGELFF
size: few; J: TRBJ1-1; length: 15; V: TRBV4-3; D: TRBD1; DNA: TGCGCCAGCAGCCAACGGGACAGGGGGACGGGAATAGCTTTCTTT; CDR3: CASSQRDRGTGIAFF
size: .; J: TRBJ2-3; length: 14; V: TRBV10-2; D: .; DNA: TGCGCCAGCAGTGAAGGGGGGGCCCCGGGTACGCAGTATTTT; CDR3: CASSEGGAPGTQYF
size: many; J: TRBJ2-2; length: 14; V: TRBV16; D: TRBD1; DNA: TGTGCCAGCCTGGACAGGGGAAACACCGGGGAGCTGTTTTTT; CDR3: CASLDRGNTGELFF
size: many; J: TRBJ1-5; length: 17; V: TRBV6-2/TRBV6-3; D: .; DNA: TGTGCCAGCAGTTACCCTTCATGGGAGGGTCAGATTCCGCCCCAGCATTTT; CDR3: CASSYPSWEGQIPPQHF
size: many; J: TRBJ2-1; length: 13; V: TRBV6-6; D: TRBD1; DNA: TGTGCCAGCAGGAGGACAGGGGGCGATGAGCAGTTCTTC; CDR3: CASRRTGGDEQFF
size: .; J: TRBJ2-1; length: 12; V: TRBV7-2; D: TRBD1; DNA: TGTGCCAGCAGCCCAGACAGGGTCGGTGAGTTCTTC; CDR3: CASSPDRVGEFF
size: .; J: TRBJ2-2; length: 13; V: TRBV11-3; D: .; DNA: TGTGCCAGCAGCGTCGTCAGGGCCGGGGAGCTGTTTTTT; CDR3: CASSVVRAGELFF
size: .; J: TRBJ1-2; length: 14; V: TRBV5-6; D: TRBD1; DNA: TGTGCCAGCAGCCAACGGACAGGGCACTATGGCTACACCTTC; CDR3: CASSQRTGHYGYTF
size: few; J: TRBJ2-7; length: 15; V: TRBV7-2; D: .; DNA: TGTGCCAGCAGCTTCCAGACCGGCGTTTCCTACGAGCAGTACTTC; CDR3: CASSFQTGVSYEQYF
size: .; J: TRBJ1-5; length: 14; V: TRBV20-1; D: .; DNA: TGCAGTGCTAGTGACCGCCGTGGGCATCAGCCCCAGCATTTT; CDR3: CSASDRRGHQPQHF
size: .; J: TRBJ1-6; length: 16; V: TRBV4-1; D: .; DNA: TGCGCCAGCAGCCAAGGATACTTGGGCTCTAGGTCACCCCTCCACTTT; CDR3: CASSQGYLGSRSPLHF
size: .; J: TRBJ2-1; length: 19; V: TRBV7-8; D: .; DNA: TGTGCCAGCAGCTTAAGGTTCAGCGTGTCGGGCGGTTCCTACAATGAGCAGTTCTTC; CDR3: CASSLRFSVSGGSYNEQFF
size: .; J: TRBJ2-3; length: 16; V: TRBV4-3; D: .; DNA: TGCGCCAGCAGCCAAGATCCTAGAGCCATCACAGATACGCAGTATTTT; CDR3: CASSQDPRAITDTQYF
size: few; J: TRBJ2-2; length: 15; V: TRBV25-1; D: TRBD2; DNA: TGTGCCAGCAGTGACGCAAGGGCGGGGGACGGGGAGCTGTTTTTT; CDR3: CASSDARAGDGELFF
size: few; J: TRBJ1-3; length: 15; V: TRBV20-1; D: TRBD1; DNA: TGCAGTGCTAGGCGGACAGGGGCATCTGGAAACACCATATATTTT; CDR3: CSARRTGASGNTIYF
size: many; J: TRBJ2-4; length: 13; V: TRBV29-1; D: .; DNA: TGCAGCGTGACAGATCAGGCCAAAAACATTCAGTACTTC; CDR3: CSVTDQAKNIQYF
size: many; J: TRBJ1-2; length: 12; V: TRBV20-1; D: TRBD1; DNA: TGCAGCCCAGGGGGCACTTCCTATGGCTACACCTTC; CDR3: CSPGGTSYGYTF
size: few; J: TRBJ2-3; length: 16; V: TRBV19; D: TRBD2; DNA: TGTGCCAGTAGTATTGCCGGGACTAGCGGCACAGATACGCAGTATTTT; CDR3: CASSIAGTSGTDTQYF
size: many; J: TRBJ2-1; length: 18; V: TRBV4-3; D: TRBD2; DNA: TGCGCCAGCAGCCTGGGACTAGCGGGGGATATTTCCTACAATGAGCAGTTCTTC; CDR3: CASSLGLAGDISYNEQFF
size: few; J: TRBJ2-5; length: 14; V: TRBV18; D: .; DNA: TGTGCCAGCTCAACCTCGTCCAGGGGAGAGACCCAGTACTTC; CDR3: CASSTSSRGETQYF
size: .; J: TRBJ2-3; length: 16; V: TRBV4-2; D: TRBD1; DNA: TGTGCCAGCAGCCAAGGGGACAGGGGGCGCACAGATACGCAGTATTTT; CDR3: CASSQGDRGRTDTQYF
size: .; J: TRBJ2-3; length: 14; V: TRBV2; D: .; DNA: TGTGCCAGCAGTGAGGACGGGCCGGGAGATACGCAGTATTTT; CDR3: CASSEDGPGDTQYF
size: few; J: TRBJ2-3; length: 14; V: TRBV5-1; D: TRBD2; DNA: TGCGCCAGCAGCTTGACTAGCGACCCAGATACGCAGTATTTT; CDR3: CASSLTSDPDTQYF